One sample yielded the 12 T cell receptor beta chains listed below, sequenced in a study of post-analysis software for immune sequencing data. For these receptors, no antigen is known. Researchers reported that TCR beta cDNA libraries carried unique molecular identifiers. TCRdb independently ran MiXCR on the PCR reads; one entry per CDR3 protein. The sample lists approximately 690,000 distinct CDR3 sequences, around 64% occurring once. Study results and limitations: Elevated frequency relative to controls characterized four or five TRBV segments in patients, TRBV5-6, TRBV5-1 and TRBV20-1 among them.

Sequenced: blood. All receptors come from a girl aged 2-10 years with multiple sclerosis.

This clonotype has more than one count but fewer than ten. The CDR3 sequence: CASSRRGGPRAFF. The DNA of the CDR3 is TGTGCCAGCAGCAGACGCGGGGGCCCAAGGGCTTTCTTT. V gene TRBV3-1 combines with J gene TRBJ1-1; perhaps TRBD1 as D (6 bases). Trimming stripped 5 bases from V and 11 bases from J, with 18 bases between. This CDR3 has 13 residues. Germline V gives CDR1 LGHDT, CDR2 YNNKEL (reference sequence).

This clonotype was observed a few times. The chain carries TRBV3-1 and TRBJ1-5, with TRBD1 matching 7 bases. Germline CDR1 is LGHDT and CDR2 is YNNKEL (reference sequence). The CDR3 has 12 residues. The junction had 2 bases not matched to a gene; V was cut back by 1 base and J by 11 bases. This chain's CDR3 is CASSQGDRAQHF. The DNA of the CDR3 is TGTGCCAGCAGCCAAGGGGACAGAGCCCAGCATTTT.

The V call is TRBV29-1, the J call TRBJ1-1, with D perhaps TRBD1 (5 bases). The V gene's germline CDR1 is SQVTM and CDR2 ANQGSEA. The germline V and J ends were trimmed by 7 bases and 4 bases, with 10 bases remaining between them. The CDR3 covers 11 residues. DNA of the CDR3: TGCAGCGCCTCGGGGGGCACTGAAGCTTTCTTT. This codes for CSASGGTEAFF.

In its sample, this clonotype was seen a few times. CDR3: CASSQWGGGAEGTDTQYF. DNA for the CDR3: TGCGCCAGCAGCCAATGGGGCGGGGGGGCCGAAGGGACAGATACGCAGTATTTT. The chain uses TRBV4-3 and TRBJ2-3; 9 nucleotides align to TRBD2. With 2 bases clipped from V and 3 bases from J, the junction kept 12 bases outside the gene matches. Germline V gives CDR1 LGHNA, CDR2 YSLEER. This CDR3 contains 18 residues.

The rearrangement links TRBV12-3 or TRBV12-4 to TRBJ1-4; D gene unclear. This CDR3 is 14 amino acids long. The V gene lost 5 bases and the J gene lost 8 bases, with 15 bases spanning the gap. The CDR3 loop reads CASSTTEFREKLFF. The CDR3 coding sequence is TGTGCCAGCAGTACAACAGAGTTTCGCGAAAAACTGTTTTTT.

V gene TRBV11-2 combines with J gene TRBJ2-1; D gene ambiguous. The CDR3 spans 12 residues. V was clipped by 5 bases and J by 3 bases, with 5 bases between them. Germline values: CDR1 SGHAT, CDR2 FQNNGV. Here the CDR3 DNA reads TGTGCCAGCAGCGAAATCTACAATGAGCAGTTCTTC. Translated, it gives CASSEIYNEQFF.

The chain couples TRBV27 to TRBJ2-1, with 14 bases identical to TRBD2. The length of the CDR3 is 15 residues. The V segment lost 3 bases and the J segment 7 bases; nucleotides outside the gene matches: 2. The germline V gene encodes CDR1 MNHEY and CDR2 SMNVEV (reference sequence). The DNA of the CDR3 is TGTGCCAGCAGTTTGGGGACTAGCGGGAGAAATGAGCAGTTCTTC. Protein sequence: CASSLGTSGRNEQFF.

Here the CDR3 DNA reads TGTGCCAGCAGTTGGCCACTAGCGGGAAGCACAGATACGCAGTATTTT. Translated: CASSWPLAGSTDTQYF. The gene calls are TRBV6-2 or TRBV6-3 and TRBJ2-3, with 10 bases that match TRBD2. Germline V gene data show CDR1 as MNHEY and CDR2 as SVGEGT. The J segment lost 0 bases and the V segment lost 4 bases, leaving 4 bases of the junction unmatched. The CDR3 sequence is 16 residues long.

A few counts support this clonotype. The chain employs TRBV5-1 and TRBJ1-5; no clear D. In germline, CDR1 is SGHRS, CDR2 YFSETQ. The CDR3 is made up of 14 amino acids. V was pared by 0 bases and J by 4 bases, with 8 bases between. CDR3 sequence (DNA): TGCGCCAGCAGCTTGGTTCCCGGGAATCAGCCCCAGCATTTT. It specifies CASSLVPGNQPQHF.

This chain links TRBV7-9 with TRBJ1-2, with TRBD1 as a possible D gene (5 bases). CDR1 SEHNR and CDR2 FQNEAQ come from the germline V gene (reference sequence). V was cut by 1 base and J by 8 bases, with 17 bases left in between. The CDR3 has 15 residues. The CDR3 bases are TGTGCCAGCAGCTTAGACACCGCCAGGGACCGGGGCTACACCTTC. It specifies CASSLDTARDRGYTF.

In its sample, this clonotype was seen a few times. The CDR3 reads CASSPSLPGANVLTF. The CDR3 DNA is TGTGCCAGCAGCCCATCCCTCCCTGGGGCCAACGTCCTGACTTTC. This chain joins TRBV7-2 and TRBJ2-6; D gene uncertain. CDR1 and CDR2 (germline): SGHTA, FQGNSA. V gave up 5 bases and J gave up 2 bases, with 10 bases separating them. The CDR3 is made up of 15 amino acids.

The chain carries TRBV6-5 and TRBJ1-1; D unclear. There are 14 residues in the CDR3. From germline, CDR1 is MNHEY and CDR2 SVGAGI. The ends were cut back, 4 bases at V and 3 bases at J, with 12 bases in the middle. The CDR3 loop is CASSSRDLYTEAFF. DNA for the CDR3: TGTGCCAGCAGTTCGCGGGATCTCTACACTGAAGCTTTCTTT.